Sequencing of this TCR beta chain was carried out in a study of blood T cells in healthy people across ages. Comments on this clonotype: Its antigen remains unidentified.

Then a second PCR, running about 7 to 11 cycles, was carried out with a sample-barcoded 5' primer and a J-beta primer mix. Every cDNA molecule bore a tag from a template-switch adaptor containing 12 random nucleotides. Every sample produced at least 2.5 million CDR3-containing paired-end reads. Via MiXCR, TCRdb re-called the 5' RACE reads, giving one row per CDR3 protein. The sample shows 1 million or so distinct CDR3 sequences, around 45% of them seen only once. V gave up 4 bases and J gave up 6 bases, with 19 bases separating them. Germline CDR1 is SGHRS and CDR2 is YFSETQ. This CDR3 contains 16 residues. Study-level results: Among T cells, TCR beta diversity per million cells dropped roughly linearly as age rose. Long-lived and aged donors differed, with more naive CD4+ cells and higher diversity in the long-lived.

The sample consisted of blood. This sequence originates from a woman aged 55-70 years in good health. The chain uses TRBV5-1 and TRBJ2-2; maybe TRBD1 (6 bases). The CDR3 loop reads CASSVTGTWRSGELFF. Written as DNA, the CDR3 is TGCGCCAGCAGCGTGACCGGGACATGGCGCTCCGGGGAGCTGTTTTTT. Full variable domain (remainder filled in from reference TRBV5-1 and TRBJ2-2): KAGVTQTPRYLIKTRGQQVTLSCSPISGHRSVSWYQQTPGQGLQFLFEYFSETQRNKGNFPGRFSGRQFSNSRSEMNVSTLELGDSALYLCASSVTGTWRSGELFFGEGSRLTVL.